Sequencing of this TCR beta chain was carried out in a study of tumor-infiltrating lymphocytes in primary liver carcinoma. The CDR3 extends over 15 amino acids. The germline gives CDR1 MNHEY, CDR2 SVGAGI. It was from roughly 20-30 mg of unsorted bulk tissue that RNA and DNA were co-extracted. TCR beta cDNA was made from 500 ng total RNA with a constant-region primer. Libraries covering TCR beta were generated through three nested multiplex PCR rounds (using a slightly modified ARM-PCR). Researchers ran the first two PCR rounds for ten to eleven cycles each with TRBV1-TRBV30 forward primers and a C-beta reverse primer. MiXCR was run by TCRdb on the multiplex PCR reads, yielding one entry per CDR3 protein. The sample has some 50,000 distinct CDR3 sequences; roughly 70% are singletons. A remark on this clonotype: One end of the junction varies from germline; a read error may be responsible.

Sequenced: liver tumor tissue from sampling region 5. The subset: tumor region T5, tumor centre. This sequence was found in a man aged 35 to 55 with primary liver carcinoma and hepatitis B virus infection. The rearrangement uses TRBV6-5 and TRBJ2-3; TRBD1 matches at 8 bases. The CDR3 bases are TGTGCCAGCAGCTACCGGGACAGGTCCACAGATATGCAGTATTTT. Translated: CASSYRDRSTDMQYF.